This T cell receptor (beta chain) is drawn from a study of glioma-infiltrating T cells. TCR alpha and beta CDR3 regions were amplified from RNA using iRepertoire nested multiplex PCR. One-step reverse transcription and amplification started from roughly 100-400 ng of tissue mRNA or PBMC total RNA. MiXCR was run by TCRdb on the multiplex PCR reads, yielding one entry per CDR3 protein. The table has over 140,000 distinct CDR3 sequences, about two fifths seen once. To note about this clonotype: Its matching antigen is unknown.

General study results and limits: Above-expected tissue-blood divergence occurred in all gliomas, most in low-grade ones. Very few CDR3 sequences were shared between tissue and blood.

This CDR3 contains 13 residues. Trimming pared 6 bases from V and 3 bases from J, leaving 9 bases between. Per germline, CDR1 MDHEN and CDR2 SYDVKM. Sequencing was performed on glioma tissue, nonneoplastic brain tissue, or PBMCs (not recorded which). The genes are TRBV28 and TRBJ1-3; D gene ambiguous. The sequence came from a human donor with low-grade glioma or glioblastoma, undergoing nonglioma brain surgery, or in good health (not recorded which). DNA of the CDR3: TGTGCCAGCAGCCTGAGGTTTGGAAACACCATATATTTT. It encodes CASSLRFGNTIYF.